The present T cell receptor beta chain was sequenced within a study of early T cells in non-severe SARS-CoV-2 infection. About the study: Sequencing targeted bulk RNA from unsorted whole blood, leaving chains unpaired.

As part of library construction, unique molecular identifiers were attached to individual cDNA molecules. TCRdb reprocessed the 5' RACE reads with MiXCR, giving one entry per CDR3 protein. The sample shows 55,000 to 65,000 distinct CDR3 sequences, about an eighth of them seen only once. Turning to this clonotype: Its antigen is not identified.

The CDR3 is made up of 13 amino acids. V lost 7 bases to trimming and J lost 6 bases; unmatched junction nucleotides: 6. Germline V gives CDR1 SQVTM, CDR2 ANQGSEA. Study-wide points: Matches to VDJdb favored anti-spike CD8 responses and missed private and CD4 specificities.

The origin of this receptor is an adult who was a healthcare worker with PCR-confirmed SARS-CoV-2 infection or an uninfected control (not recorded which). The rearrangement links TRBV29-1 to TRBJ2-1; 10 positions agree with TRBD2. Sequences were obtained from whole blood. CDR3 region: CSGASGSFNEQFF. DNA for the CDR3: TGCAGCGGAGCTAGCGGGAGCTTCAATGAGCAGTTCTTC.